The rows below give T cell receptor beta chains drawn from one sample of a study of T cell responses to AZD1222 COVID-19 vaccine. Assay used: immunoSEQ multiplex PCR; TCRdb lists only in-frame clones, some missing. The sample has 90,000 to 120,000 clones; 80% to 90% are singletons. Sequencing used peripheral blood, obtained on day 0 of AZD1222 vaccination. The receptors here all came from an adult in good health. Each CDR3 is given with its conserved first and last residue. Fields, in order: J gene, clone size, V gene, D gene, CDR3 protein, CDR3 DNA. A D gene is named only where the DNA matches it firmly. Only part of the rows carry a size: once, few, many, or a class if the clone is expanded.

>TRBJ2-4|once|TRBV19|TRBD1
CASSIQGVAIQYF
TGTGCCAGTAGTATCCAGGGGGTCGCCATTCAGTACTTC
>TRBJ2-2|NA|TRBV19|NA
CASSIAQANTGELFF
TGTGCCAGTAGTATAGCACAGGCGAACACCGGGGAGCTGTTTTTT
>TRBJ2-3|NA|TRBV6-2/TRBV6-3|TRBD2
CASSYPLAADFTDTQYF
TGTGCCAGCAGTTACCCGCTAGCGGCCGACTTCACAGATACGCAGTATTTT
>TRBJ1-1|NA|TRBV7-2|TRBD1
CASSSTGVGSFTEAFF
TGTGCCAGCAGCTCTACAGGGGTCGGGTCGTTCACTGAAGCTTTCTTT
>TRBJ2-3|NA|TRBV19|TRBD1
CASTADRARSDTQYF
TGTGCCAGTACCGCGGACAGGGCCCGGTCAGATACGCAGTATTTT
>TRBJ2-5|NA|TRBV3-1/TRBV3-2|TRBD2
CASSQLGGGETQYF
TGTGCCAGCAGCCAGTTGGGCGGGGGAGAGACCCAGTACTTC
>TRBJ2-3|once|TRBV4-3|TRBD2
CASSTTPTGGGLTDTQYF
TGCGCCAGCAGCACCACCCCTACCGGGGGGGGACTCACAGATACGCAGTATTTT
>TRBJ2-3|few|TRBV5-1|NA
CASSLASRDTQYF
TGCGCCAGCAGCTTGGCCAGTCGTGATACGCAGTATTTT
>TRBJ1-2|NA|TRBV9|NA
CASSSSSGGTRYGYTF
TGTGCCAGCAGCTCGTCCAGCGGGGGCACCAGGTATGGCTACACCTTC
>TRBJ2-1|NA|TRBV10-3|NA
CAISGVHNEQFF
TGTGCCATCAGTGGGGTCCACAATGAGCAGTTCTTC
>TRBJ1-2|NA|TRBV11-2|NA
CASSLDGLINYGYTF
TGTGCCAGCAGCTTAGATGGCCTCATTAACTATGGCTACACCTTC
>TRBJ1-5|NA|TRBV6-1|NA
CASSELWGIGNQPQHF
TGTGCCAGCAGTGAATTGTGGGGTATTGGCAATCAGCCCCAGCATTTT
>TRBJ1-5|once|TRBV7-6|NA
CASSVGVWTSRSNQPQHF
TGTGCCAGCAGCGTGGGGGTCTGGACAAGTAGAAGCAATCAGCCCCAGCATTTT
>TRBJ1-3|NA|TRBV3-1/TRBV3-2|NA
CASSQGQPGAPGNTIYF
TGTGCCAGCAGCCAAGGGCAACCAGGGGCGCCTGGAAACACCATATATTTT
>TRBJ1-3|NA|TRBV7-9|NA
CASSPGGGSGNTIYF
TGTGCCAGCAGCCCGGGAGGGGGCTCTGGAAACACCATATATTTT
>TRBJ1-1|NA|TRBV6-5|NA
CASSIEDWTEAFF
TGTGCCAGCAGTATCGAGGACTGGACTGAAGCTTTCTTT
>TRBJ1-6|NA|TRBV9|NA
CASSQTSGSPLHF
TGTGCCAGCAGCCAGACTTCGGGGTCACCCCTCCACTTT